These T cell receptor beta chains were read from a single sample in a study of shared clonotypes between healthy human individuals. Sequencing was performed with immunoSEQ multiplex PCR; in TCRdb, only in-frame clones are kept and a portion is missing. The sample has fewer than 400,000 clones, roughly 70% seen once. The specimen was memory CD4+ T cells sorted from blood. These receptors were obtained from a man younger than 45 in good health. The CDR3 runs from the conserved cysteine through the conserved F or W. A D gene is named only where the DNA matches it firmly. Only some rows state a clone size, as once, few, many or a class for expanded clones.

.,.,TRBV2,TRBJ1-2,TGTGCCAGCAGTGAACTCGGACGGAAAAACTCTTATGGCTACACCTTC,CASSELGRKNSYGYTF
TRBD2,.,TRBV5-4,TRBJ2-3,TGTGCCAGCAGCTTTGTACTAGCGGGAGGAGATACGCAGTATTTT,CASSFVLAGGDTQYF
.,.,TRBV6-4,TRBJ2-2,TGTGCCAGCAGTGACTCTTACTCCACCGGGGAGCTGTTTTTT,CASSDSYSTGELFF
TRBD2,.,TRBV25-1,TRBJ2-7,TGTGCCAGCAGTGGCAGTGACCCACTAGCGGGGCCTTCCTACGAGCAGTACTTC,CASSGSDPLAGPSYEQYF
.,.,TRBV28,TRBJ1-5,TGTGCCAGCAGTTTAGACAAGAATCAGCCCCAGCATTTT,CASSLDKNQPQHF
.,.,TRBV5-1,TRBJ1-4,TGCGCCAGCAGCCTACGGCCTGAAGGGGGGAATGAAAAACTGTTTTTT,CASSLRPEGGNEKLFF
.,.,TRBV2,TRBJ1-4,TGTGCCAGTGGGCCGTACGAAAAACTGTTTTTT,CASGPYEKLFF
.,.,TRBV18,TRBJ1-2,TGTGCCAGCTCACTGCCGACAGGCGGTGGCTACACCTTC,CASSLPTGGGYTF
TRBD2,.,TRBV5-1,TRBJ2-1,TGCGCCAGCAGCTTGGCGGGAGGGGACAATGAGCAGTTCTTC,CASSLAGGDNEQFF
.,few,TRBV11-3,TRBJ2-7,TGTGCCAGCAGCCTTACCGCTGGGGAGCAGTACTTC,CASSLTAGEQYF
.,.,TRBV5-1,TRBJ2-3,TGCGCCAGCATGTGGGGAGTAGAATCAGATACGCAGTATTTT,CASMWGVESDTQYF
.,.,TRBV6-5,TRBJ2-7,TGTGCCAGCAGTTCGGACAAGGCCGAGCAGTACTTC,CASSSDKAEQYF
.,.,TRBV30,TRBJ2-5,TGTGCCTGGAGTGTACTGGTGGGCAGTGGCGAGACCCAGTACTTC,CAWSVLVGSGETQYF
.,.,TRBV7-9,TRBJ1-1,TGTGCCAGCTCATGGGGGGACACTGAAGCTTTCTTT,CASSWGDTEAFF
.,.,TRBV15,TRBJ1-1,TGTGCCACCAGGGCAGGGGCCCTGAACACTGAAGCTTTCTTT,CATRAGALNTEAFF
TRBD2,once,TRBV2,TRBJ2-2,TGTGCCAGCAGTGAGGGGCGTCGACTAGCGGGAGTCGGCGGGGAGCTGTTTTTT,CASSEGRRLAGVGGELFF
.,.,TRBV2,TRBJ2-1,TGTGCCAGCAGTGAGCGGCTATTTTACAATGAGCAGTTCTTC,CASSERLFYNEQFF